Following are 26 T cell receptor beta chains from one sample sequenced in a study of vaccination effects on CD4 cells after COVID-19. No antigen has been assigned to these receptors. Some clones are missing from TCRdb's copy, which holds only in-frame ones; the method was immunoSEQ multiplex PCR. Among about 22,000 clones listed, approximately 72% were seen once. The ViraFEST assay expanded antigen-specific CD4+ T cells with viral peptide pools before sequencing. Having been cultured for about 10 days, the cells underwent CD4+ T cell isolation. None of the vaccinated had previously contracted SARS-CoV-2, and their nucleocapsid antibodies tested negative. Specimen: CD4+ T cells from PBMCs cultured with HCoV-NL63 spike peptides, collected before COVID-19 vaccination. The receptors derive from a human donor who received a COVID-19 vaccine.

This chain uses TRBV29-1 with TRBJ2-7, with 8 bases that match TRBD1. The CDR3 extends over 13 amino acids. CDR1 SQVTM and CDR2 ANQGSEA come from the germline V gene. V lost 6 bases, J lost 1 base, and 5 bases stayed unmatched. CDR3 region: CSVGQGVSYEQYF. CDR3 nucleotides: TGCAGCGTAGGACAGGGTGTATCCTACGAGCAGTACTTC.

V usage is TRBV6-2 or TRBV6-3 and J usage is TRBJ1-1; a possible D gene is TRBD1 (5 bases). Per the germline V gene, CDR1 is MNHEY and CDR2 is SVGEGT. V was pared by 5 bases and J by 7 bases, with 20 bases between. The CDR3 is made up of 15 amino acids. The CDR3 DNA reads as TGTGCCAGCAGTCGACAGACACCTAATCCGGGTGAAGCTTTCTTT. Translation: CASSRQTPNPGEAFF.

The DNA of the CDR3 is TGTGCCAGCAGTGACACAGGTCAACCCCAGCATTTT. It encodes CASSDTGQPQHF. The gene calls are TRBV2 and TRBJ1-5; possibly TRBD1 for D (5 bases). The germline gives CDR1 SNHLY, CDR2 FYNNEI. There are 12 residues in the CDR3. V was cut by 3 bases and J by 10 bases, with 10 bases left in between.

The chain recombines TRBV28 with TRBJ1-1; 7 bases are shared with TRBD1. This CDR3 comprises 14 residues. The germline V gene has CDR1 MDHEN and CDR2 SYDVKM. The V gene end was trimmed by 2 bases and the J gene end by 5 bases; junction bases not matched to a gene: 5. The chain's CDR3 is CASSLPGGGTEAFF. DNA of the CDR3: TGTGCCAGCAGTTTACCAGGGGGTGGGACTGAAGCTTTCTTT.

CDR3 in DNA: TGTGCCAGCAGCTTAGGTACTAGGGGGTACGAGCAGTACTTC. Translation: CASSLGTRGYEQYF. This chain links TRBV11-2 with TRBJ2-7, with D maybe TRBD1 (6 bases). Trimming stripped 1 base from V and 4 bases from J, with 11 bases between. The CDR3 is 14 amino acids. Germline loops: CDR1 SGHAT, CDR2 FQNNGV.

The V call is TRBV4-1, the J call TRBJ2-5; 11 bases are a match to TRBD2. The J segment lost 1 base and the V segment lost 5 bases, leaving 3 bases of the junction unmatched. Per the germline V gene, CDR1 is MGHRA and CDR2 is YSYEKL. This CDR3 contains 15 residues. CDR3 nucleotides: TGCGCCAGCAGCAAGACTAGCGGGGTCCAAGAGACCCAGTACTTC. This sequence encodes CASSKTSGVQETQYF.

This clone was detected once. Other DNA variants within this sample encode the same CDR3. V gene TRBV27 combines with J gene TRBJ2-7; tentative D call: TRBD1 (5 bases). Germline CDR1 and CDR2: MNHEY and SMNVEV (reference sequence). V was shortened by 2 bases and J by 3 bases, with 8 bases between the two germline ends. This CDR3 has 13 residues. This CDR3 reads CASSLRGSYEQYF. CDR3 nucleotide sequence: TGTGCCAGCAGTTTAAGGGGCAGCTACGAGCAGTACTTC.

V and J are TRBV6-1 and TRBJ2-3; 14 bases fit TRBD2. The germline V gene encodes CDR1 MNHNS and CDR2 SASEGT. With V trimmed by 3 bases and J by 4 bases, 0 bases remained unmatched. The CDR3 is 15 residues long. In DNA form, the CDR3 reads TGTGCCAGCAGTGAGACTAGCGGGGGGGCAGATACGCAGTATTTT. Translating gives CASSETSGGADTQYF.

The chain is built from TRBV19 and TRBJ2-3; possible D gene TRBD2, 5 bases. The V gene lost 4 bases and the J gene lost 3 bases, with 5 bases spanning the gap. Germline CDR1 and CDR2: LNHDA and SQIVND (reference sequence). This CDR3 is 12 amino acids long. The CDR3: CASSRRTDTQYF. CDR3 bases: TGTGCCAGTAGTAGGAGGACAGATACGCAGTATTTT.

V usage is TRBV12-3 or TRBV12-4 and J usage is TRBJ1-3; D possibly corresponds to TRBD1 (5 bases). Deletions cut 5 bases from V and 9 bases from J, with 11 bases between. This CDR3 spans 12 amino acids. The CDR3 region has the DNA TGTGCCAGCAGTCCGACAGATTCCACCATATATTTT. This sequence encodes CASSPTDSTIYF.

The chain links TRBV7-2 to TRBJ1-2; TRBD1 agrees at 7 bases. This CDR3 is built from 15 residues. Germline V gene data show CDR1 as SGHTA and CDR2 as FQGNSA. V shed 3 bases and J 4 bases; nucleotides not matched to a gene: 8. CDR3 DNA sequence: TGTGCCAGCAGCTTTGACAGGGCCACCACCTATGGCTACACCTTC. Encoded protein: CASSFDRATTYGYTF.

The chain combines TRBV3-1 (or the pseudogene TRBV3-2) with TRBJ1-1, with D maybe TRBD1 (5 bases). V lost 6 bases and J 6 bases, leaving 8 bases between the germline ends. Germline CDR1 LGHDT, CDR2 YNNKEL (reference sequence). The CDR3 runs 11 residues. CDR3 nucleotide sequence: TGTGCCAGCAGATCCAGGGCTGAAGCTTTCTTT. Translated: CASRSRAEAFF.

The chain carries TRBV28 and TRBJ1-5, with a tentative D call TRBD1 (6 bases). The CDR3 spans 13 residues. V was trimmed by 4 bases and J by 4 bases, leaving 8 bases between them. The germline V gene encodes CDR1 MDHEN and CDR2 SYDVKM. The CDR3 sequence is CASSSTGNQPQHF. CDR3 sequence (DNA): TGTGCCAGCAGTTCTACAGGGAATCAGCCCCAGCATTTT.

J is TRBJ2-7 and V is TRBV30; D possibly corresponds to TRBD1 (6 bases). The CDR3 contains 11 residues. V was shortened by 8 bases and J by 5 bases, with 13 bases between the two germline ends. Germline V gene lookup returns CDR1 GTSNPN and CDR2 SVGIG (reference sequence). DNA for the CDR3: TGTGCCATACAGGGCACCCACGAGCAGTACTTC. Amino acid sequence: CAIQGTHEQYF.

The chain recombines TRBV5-1 with TRBJ1-1, with no clear D. The CDR3 length is 14 residues. Germline loops: CDR1 SGHRS, CDR2 YFSETQ. The V and J ends lost 0 bases and 2 bases respectively, with 8 bases between them. This CDR3 is CASSLDGFNTEAFF. CDR3 sequence (DNA): TGCGCCAGCAGCTTGGACGGTTTTAACACTGAAGCTTTCTTT. The complete variable domain, with remaining parts taken from reference TRBV5-1 and TRBJ1-1, reads KAGVTQTPRYLIKTRGQQVTLSCSPISGHRSVSWYQQTPGQGLQFLFEYFSETQRNKGNFPGRFSGRQFSNSRSEMNVSTLELGDSALYLCASSLDGFNTEAFFGQGTRLTVV.

The chain carries TRBV4-2 and TRBJ1-2; TRBD1 agrees at 9 bases. The CDR3 runs to 14 residues. Germline V lookup: CDR1 LGHNA, CDR2 YNFKEQ. The ends lost 0 bases at V and 10 bases at J; junction bases unmatched: 6. The DNA for the CDR3 is TGTGCCAGCAGCCAAGATGGGACAGGGCGCGTCTACACCTTC. This sequence encodes CASSQDGTGRVYTF.

V and J are TRBV10-3 and TRBJ2-3; D call uncertain. Per germline, CDR1 ENHRY and CDR2 SYGVKD. The CDR3 extends over 13 amino acids. V was pared by 3 bases and J by 5 bases, with 9 bases between. The CDR3 reads CAISDSSLDTQYF. CDR3 coding DNA: TGTGCCATCAGTGACTCGAGTCTAGATACGCAGTATTTT.

The genes are TRBV6-5 and TRBJ1-5; 7 positions agree with TRBD1. The germline gives CDR1 MNHEY, CDR2 SVGAGI. V lost 6 bases and J lost 3; bases outside the gene matches: 5. The CDR3 covers 14 residues. CDR3 in amino acids: CASRKTGDNQPQHF. For the CDR3, the DNA is TGTGCCAGCAGGAAAACAGGGGACAATCAGCCCCAGCATTTT.

The V call is TRBV11-2, the J call TRBJ1-6, with 8 bases matching TRBD1. V trimming: 4 bases; J trimming: 7 bases; junction bases outside the gene matches: 6. The CDR3 covers 15 residues. Germline-derived CDR1 and CDR2 are SGHAT and FQNNGV. CDR3 sequence (DNA): TGTGCCAGCAGCTACTCCAGGACAGGGAATTCACCCCTCCACTTT. Translated, it gives CASSYSRTGNSPLHF. The whole variable domain, remainder taken from reference TRBV11-2 and TRBJ1-6, is EAGVAQSPRYKIIEKRQSVAFWCNPISGHATLYWYQQILGQGPKLLIQFQNNGVVDDSQLPKDRFSAERLKGVDSTLKIQPAKLEDSAVYLCASSYSRTGNSPLHFGNGTRLTVT.

The sample holds a few counts of this clone. The rearrangement joins TRBV3-1 (or the pseudogene TRBV3-2) to TRBJ1-2, with D uncertain. The CDR3 has 9 residues. Per the germline V gene, CDR1 is LGHDT and CDR2 is YNNKEL (reference sequence). With 8 bases removed from V and 13 bases from J, the gap between germline ends came to 11 bases. In DNA form, the CDR3 reads TGTGCCAGCGGGTATCCAGCCACCTTC. Translating gives CASGYPATF.

The V call is TRBV11-2, the J call TRBJ1-2; D is uncertain. The CDR3 is 17 residues long. The V and J ends lost 6 bases and 0 bases respectively, with 20 bases between them. Germline V CDR1 and CDR2: SGHAT, FQNNGV. Written as DNA, the CDR3 is TGTGCCAGCAGTCGTGGAGGGAAGGGAGAGGCTAACTATGGCTACACCTTC. It is translated as CASSRGGKGEANYGYTF. The variable domain in full, with the rest retrieved from reference TRBV11-2 and TRBJ1-2, is EAGVAQSPRYKIIEKRQSVAFWCNPISGHATLYWYQQILGQGPKLLIQFQNNGVVDDSQLPKDRFSAERLKGVDSTLKIQPAKLEDSAVYLCASSRGGKGEANYGYTFGSGTRLTVV.

The chain has TRBV19 and TRBJ1-3; D ambiguous. V was trimmed by 4 bases and J by 4 bases, leaving 11 bases between them. This CDR3 is 14 amino acids long. The germline V gene has CDR1 LNHDA and CDR2 SQIVND (reference sequence). The CDR3 sequence: CASSTGGNGNTIYF. The DNA for the CDR3 is TGTGCCAGTAGTACGGGCGGGAACGGAAACACCATATATTTT.

The V and J genes are TRBV19 and TRBJ1-5; 9 bases are a match to TRBD1. Unmatched junction bases numbered 13, after V lost 3 bases and J lost 7 bases. Germline loops: CDR1 LNHDA, CDR2 SQIVND (reference sequence). CDR3 length: 17 residues. The CDR3 reads CASSMTATGGFGQPQHF. CDR3 coding DNA: TGTGCCAGTAGTATGACGGCAACAGGGGGCTTTGGGCAGCCCCAGCATTTT.

This clone was picked up a small number of times. The chain joins TRBV6-5 to TRBJ1-2; D is possibly TRBD1 (5 bases). Germline V gene lookup returns CDR1 MNHEY and CDR2 SVGAGI. V was pared by 8 bases and J by 4 bases, with 17 bases between. The CDR3 runs 14 residues. The CDR3 nucleotides are TGTGCCAGCGGCAAGCAGGGAGCGATCTATGGCTACACCTTC. Encoded protein: CASGKQGAIYGYTF.

The V and J genes are TRBV9 and TRBJ2-2; no clear D. The CDR3 covers 14 residues. Germline V gene sequence: CDR1 SGDLS, CDR2 YYNGEE. The V end was cut by 1 base, the J end by 1 base, with 5 bases between. CDR3 amino acids: CASSVTRNTGELFF. The CDR3 DNA reads as TGTGCCAGCAGCGTAACTCGGAACACCGGGGAGCTGTTTTTT.

V usage is TRBV19 and J usage is TRBJ1-1; 8 bases line up with TRBD1. The junction had 9 bases not matched to a gene; V was cut back by 5 bases and J by 4 bases. Germline V lookup: CDR1 LNHDA, CDR2 SQIVND (reference sequence). CDR3 length: 15 residues. The CDR3, as DNA: TGTGCCAGTAGTCCCCGGACAGGGAGTTCCACTGAAGCTTTCTTT. Its translation: CASSPRTGSSTEAFF.